The 4 T cell receptor beta chains given below trace back to one sample, sequenced in a study of T cells in Graves' hyperthyroidism and ophthalmopathy. Amplification of TCR beta CDR3 regions used RNA as the template. The HTBI primer set drove a first-round RT-PCR of the TCR CDR3. TCRdb redid the calling of the multiplex PCR reads with MiXCR, one entry per CDR3 protein. The sample lists approximately 430,000 distinct CDR3 sequences; about 15% were seen once. Material: blood. These receptors originate from a woman aged 18-29 years with Graves' hyperthyroidism.

This sequence joins TRBV10-3 and TRBJ1-1; 10 bases map to TRBD1. This CDR3 region has 16 residues. Germline trimming cut 4 bases from V and 5 bases from J; bases unmatched to any gene: 10. Germline V CDR1 and CDR2: ENHRY, SYGVKD. The CDR3, as DNA: TGTGCCATCAGTGCCCCAAGGACAGGGGGTCGGACTGAAGCTTTCTTT. Its translation: CAISAPRTGGRTEAFF.

There are many counts of this clonotype. The rearrangement joins TRBV5-6 to TRBJ2-3; 8 bases are shared with TRBD1. This CDR3 has 15 amino acids. CDR1 and CDR2 (germline): SGHDT, YYEEEE. The junction had 4 bases not matched to a gene; V was cut back by 4 bases and J by 0 bases. CDR3 nucleotides: TGTGCCAGCAGCCCCTGGGACAGGAGCACAGATACGCAGTATTTT. It yields the protein CASSPWDRSTDTQYF.

This clonotype was detected many times. The chain is built from TRBV7-6 and TRBJ2-7, with a tentative D call TRBD2 (6 bases). Trimming took 1 base from V and 7 from J, leaving 11 bases between them. The CDR3 is made up of 13 amino acids. Germline loops: CDR1 SGHVS, CDR2 FNYEAQ. CDR3 sequence: CASSLGEAREQYF. In DNA, the CDR3 is TGTGCCAGCAGCTTAGGGGAGGCGAGGGAGCAGTACTTC.

The genes are TRBV19 and TRBJ2-7; 7 nucleotides match TRBD2. V trimming: 3 bases; J trimming: 9 bases; junction bases outside the gene matches: 14. This CDR3 is 15 amino acids long. Per the germline V gene, CDR1 is LNHDA and CDR2 is SQIVND (reference sequence). The CDR3 sequence: CASSMYAGTTKGQYF. The CDR3 bases are TGTGCCAGTAGTATGTACGCAGGGACTACGAAAGGGCAGTACTTC.